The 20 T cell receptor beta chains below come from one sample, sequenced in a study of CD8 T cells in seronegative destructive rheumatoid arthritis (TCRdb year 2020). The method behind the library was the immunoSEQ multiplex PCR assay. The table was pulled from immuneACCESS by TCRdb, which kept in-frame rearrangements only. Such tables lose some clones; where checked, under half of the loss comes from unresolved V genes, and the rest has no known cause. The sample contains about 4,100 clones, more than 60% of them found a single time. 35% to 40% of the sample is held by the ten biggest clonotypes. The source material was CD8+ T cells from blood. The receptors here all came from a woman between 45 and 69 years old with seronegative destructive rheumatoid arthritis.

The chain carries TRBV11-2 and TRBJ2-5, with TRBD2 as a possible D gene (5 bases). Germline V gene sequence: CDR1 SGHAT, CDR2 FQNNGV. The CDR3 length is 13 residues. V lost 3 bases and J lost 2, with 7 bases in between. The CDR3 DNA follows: TGTGCCAGCAGCTTGCGGGCTCAAGAGACCCAGTACTTC. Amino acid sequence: CASSLRAQETQYF.

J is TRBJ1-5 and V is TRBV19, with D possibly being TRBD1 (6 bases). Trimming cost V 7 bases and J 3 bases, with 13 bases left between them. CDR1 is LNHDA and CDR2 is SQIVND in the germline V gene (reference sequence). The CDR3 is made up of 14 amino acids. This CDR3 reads CASNAGVINQPQHF. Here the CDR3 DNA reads TGTGCCAGTAACGCAGGGGTGATCAATCAGCCCCAGCATTTT.

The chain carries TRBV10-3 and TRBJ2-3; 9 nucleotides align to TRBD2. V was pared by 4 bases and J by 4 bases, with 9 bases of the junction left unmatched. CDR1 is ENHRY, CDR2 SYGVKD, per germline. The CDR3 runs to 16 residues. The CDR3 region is CAISGGLARAPDTQYF. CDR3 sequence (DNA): TGTGCCATCAGTGGGGGACTAGCCAGGGCGCCAGATACGCAGTATTTT.

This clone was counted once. CDR3: CASSDPGQSNTEAFF. The CDR3 region has the DNA TGTGCCAGCAGTGACCCGGGACAGTCGAACACTGAAGCTTTCTTT. The chain combines TRBV28 with TRBJ1-1, with 7 bases aligning to TRBD1. Per the germline V gene, CDR1 is MDHEN and CDR2 is SYDVKM. This CDR3 is built from 15 residues. J gave up 1 base and V 5 bases, and 7 bases lay outside the gene matches.

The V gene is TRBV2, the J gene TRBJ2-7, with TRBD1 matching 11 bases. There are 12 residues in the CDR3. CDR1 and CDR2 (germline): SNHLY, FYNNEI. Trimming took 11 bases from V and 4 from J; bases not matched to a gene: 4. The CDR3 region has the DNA TGTGCCGGAGGACAGGGGGCGTACGAGCAGTACTTC. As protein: CAGGQGAYEQYF.

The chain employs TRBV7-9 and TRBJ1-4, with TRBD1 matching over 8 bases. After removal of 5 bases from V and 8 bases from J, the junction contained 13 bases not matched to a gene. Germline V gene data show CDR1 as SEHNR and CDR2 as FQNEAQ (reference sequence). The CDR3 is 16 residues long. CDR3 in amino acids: CASSIFTAGGPEKLFF. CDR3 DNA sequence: TGTGCCAGCAGCATTTTTACAGCAGGGGGCCCAGAAAAACTGTTTTTT. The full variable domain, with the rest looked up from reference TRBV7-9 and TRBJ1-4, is DTGVSQNPRHKITKRGQNVTFRCDPISEHNRLYWYRQTLGQGPEFLTYFQNEAQLEKSRLLSDRFSAERPKGSFSTLEIQRTEQGDSAMYLCASSIFTAGGPEKLFFGSGTQLSVL.

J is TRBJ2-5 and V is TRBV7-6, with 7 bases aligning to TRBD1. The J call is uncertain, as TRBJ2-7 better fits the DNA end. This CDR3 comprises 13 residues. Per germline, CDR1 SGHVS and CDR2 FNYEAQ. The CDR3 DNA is TGTGCCAGCAGCTTAGGGACAGGATACGAGCAGTACTTC. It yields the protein CASSLGTGYEQYF.

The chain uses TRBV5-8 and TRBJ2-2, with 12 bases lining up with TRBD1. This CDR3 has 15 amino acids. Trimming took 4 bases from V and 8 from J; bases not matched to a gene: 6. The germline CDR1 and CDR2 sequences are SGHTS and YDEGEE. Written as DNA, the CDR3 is TGTGCCAGCAGCGGCCGGGACAGGGGGCCAGGGGAGCTGTTTTTT. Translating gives CASSGRDRGPGELFF. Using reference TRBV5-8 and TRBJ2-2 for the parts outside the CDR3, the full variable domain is EAGVTQSPTHLIKTRGQQATLRCSPISGHTSVYWYQQALGLGLQFLLWYDEGEERNRGNFPPRFSGRQFPNYSSELNVNALELEDSALYLCASSGRDRGPGELFFGEGSRLTVL.

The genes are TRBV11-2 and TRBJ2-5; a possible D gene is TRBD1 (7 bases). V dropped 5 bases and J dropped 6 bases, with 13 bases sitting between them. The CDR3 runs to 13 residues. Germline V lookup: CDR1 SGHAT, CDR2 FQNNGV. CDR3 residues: CASSPQGGKTQYF. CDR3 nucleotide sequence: TGTGCCAGCAGCCCGCAGGGGGGTAAGACCCAGTACTTC.

CDR3 loop: CASSVAGGHNEQFF. DNA of the CDR3: TGTGCCAGCAGCGTAGCGGGGGGACACAATGAGCAGTTCTTC. The chain uses TRBV9 and TRBJ2-1; 7 bases align to TRBD2. CDR1 and CDR2 from the germline V gene are SGDLS and YYNGEE. J was trimmed by 5 bases and V by 0 bases; bases with no gene match: 2. This CDR3 has 14 amino acids.

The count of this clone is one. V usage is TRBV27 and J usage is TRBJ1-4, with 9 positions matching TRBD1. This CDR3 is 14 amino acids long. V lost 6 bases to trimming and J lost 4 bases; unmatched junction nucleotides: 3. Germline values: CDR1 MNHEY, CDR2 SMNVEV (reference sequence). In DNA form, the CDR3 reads TGTGCCAGCAGACCGACAGGGGGTAATGAAAAACTGTTTTTT. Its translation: CASRPTGGNEKLFF.

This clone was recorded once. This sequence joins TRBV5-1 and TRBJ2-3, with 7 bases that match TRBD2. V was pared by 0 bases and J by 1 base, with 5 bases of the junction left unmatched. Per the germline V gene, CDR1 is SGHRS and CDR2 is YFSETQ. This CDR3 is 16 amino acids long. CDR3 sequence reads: CASSLVPGGGTDTQYF. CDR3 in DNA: TGCGCCAGCAGCTTGGTGCCGGGGGGAGGCACAGATACGCAGTATTTT. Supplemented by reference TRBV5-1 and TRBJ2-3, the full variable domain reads KAGVTQTPRYLIKTRGQQVTLSCSPISGHRSVSWYQQTPGQGLQFLFEYFSETQRNKGNFPGRFSGRQFSNSRSEMNVSTLELGDSALYLCASSLVPGGGTDTQYFGPGTRLTVL.

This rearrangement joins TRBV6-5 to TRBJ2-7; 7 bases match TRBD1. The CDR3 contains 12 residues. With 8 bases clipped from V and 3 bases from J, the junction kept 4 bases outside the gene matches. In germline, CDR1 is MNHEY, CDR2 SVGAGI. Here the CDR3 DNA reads TGTGCCAGCCGCGCAGGGGGCTACGAGCAGTACTTC. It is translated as CASRAGGYEQYF.

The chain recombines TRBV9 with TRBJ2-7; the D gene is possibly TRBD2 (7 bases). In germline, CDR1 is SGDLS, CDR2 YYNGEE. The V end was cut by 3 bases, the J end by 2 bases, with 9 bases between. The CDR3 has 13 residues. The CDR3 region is CASSGGGAYEQYF. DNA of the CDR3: TGTGCCAGCAGCGGAGGGGGGGCCTACGAGCAGTACTTC.

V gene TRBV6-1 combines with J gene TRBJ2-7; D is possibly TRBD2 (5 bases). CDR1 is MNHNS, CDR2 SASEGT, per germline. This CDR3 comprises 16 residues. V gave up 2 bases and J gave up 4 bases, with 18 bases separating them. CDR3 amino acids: CASSELEAPQAYEQYF. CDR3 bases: TGTGCCAGCAGTGAATTGGAGGCCCCTCAAGCGTACGAGCAGTACTTC.

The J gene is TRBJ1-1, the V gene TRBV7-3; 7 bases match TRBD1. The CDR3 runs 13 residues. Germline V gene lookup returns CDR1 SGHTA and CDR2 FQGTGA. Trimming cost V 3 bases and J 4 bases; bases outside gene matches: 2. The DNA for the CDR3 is TGTGCCAGCAGCTTGACAGGGACCACTGAAGCTTTCTTT. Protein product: CASSLTGTTEAFF.

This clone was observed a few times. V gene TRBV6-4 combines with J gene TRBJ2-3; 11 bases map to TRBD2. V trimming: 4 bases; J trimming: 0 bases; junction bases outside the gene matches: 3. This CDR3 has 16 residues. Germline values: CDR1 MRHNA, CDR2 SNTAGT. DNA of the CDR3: TGTGCCAGCAGTGCGGCTAGCGGGGGGAGCACAGATACGCAGTATTTT. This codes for CASSAASGGSTDTQYF.

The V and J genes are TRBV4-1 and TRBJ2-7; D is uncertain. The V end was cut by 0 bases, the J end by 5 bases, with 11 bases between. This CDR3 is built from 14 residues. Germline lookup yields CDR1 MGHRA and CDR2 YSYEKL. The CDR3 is CASSQEENKDEQYF. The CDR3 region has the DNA TGCGCCAGCAGCCAAGAGGAGAATAAGGACGAGCAGTACTTC.

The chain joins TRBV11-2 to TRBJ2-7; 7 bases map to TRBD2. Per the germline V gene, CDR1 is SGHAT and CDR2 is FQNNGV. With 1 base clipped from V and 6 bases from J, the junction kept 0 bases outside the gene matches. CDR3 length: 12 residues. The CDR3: CASSLGEGEQYF. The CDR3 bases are TGTGCCAGCAGCTTAGGGGAGGGCGAGCAGTACTTC. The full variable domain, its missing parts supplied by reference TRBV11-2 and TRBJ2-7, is EAGVAQSPRYKIIEKRQSVAFWCNPISGHATLYWYQQILGQGPKLLIQFQNNGVVDDSQLPKDRFSAERLKGVDSTLKIQPAKLEDSAVYLCASSLGEGEQYFGPGTRLTVT.

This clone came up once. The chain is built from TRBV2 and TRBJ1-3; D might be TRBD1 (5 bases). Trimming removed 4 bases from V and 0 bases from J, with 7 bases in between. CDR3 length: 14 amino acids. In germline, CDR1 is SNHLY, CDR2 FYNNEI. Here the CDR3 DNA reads TGTGCCAGCAGTGTCAGGGACTCTGGAAACACCATATATTTT. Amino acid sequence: CASSVRDSGNTIYF. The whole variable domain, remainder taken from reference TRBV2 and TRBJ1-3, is EPEVTQTPSHQVTQMGQEVILRCVPISNHLYFYWYRQILGQKVEFLVSFYNNEISEKSEIFDDQFSVERPDGSNFTLKIRSTKLEDSAMYFCASSVRDSGNTIYFGEGSWLTVV.